The 27 T cell receptor beta chains presented below share a single source sample, sequenced in a study of cytomegalovirus exposure and HLA in healthy donors. Researchers ran the PCR with 60 Vbeta and 13 Jbeta primers. Assay used: immunoSEQ multiplex PCR; TCRdb lists only in-frame clones, some missing. This table holds some 200,000 clones, over 75% found once. What was sequenced was PBMCs. All receptors derive from a man in his forties or fifties in good health and CMV-seropositive.

This clone was counted a single time. CDR3 bases: TGCAGCGTTAATTGGGGAGGAAGAGGAAATTTCGCTTTCTTT. This codes for CSVNWGGRGNFAFF. The rearrangement uses TRBV29-1 and TRBJ1-1, with D unclear. V gave up 5 bases and J gave up 11 bases, with 24 bases separating them. CDR1 and CDR2 from the germline V gene are SQVTM and ANQGSEA. The CDR3 loop spans 14 amino acids.

The rearrangement uses TRBV2 and TRBJ2-2, with unresolved D. Germline V gene sequence: CDR1 SNHLY, CDR2 FYNNEI. This CDR3 has 11 amino acids. V dropped 5 bases and J dropped 5 bases, with 3 bases sitting between them. The CDR3 DNA sequence: TGTGCCAGCAGTCAAACCGGGGAGCTGTTTTTT. Protein sequence: CASSQTGELFF.

The chain recombines TRBV25-1 with TRBJ1-3; D gene ambiguous. The CDR3 consists of 16 residues. V lost 7 bases and J 0 bases, leaving 16 bases between the germline ends. The V gene's germline CDR1 is MGHDK and CDR2 SYGVNS. CDR3 sequence reads: CASTESGFRSGNTIYF. DNA of the CDR3: TGTGCCAGCACGGAATCCGGGTTCCGCTCTGGAAACACCATATATTTT.

The chain employs TRBV13 and TRBJ2-6; perhaps TRBD2 as D (6 bases). This CDR3 has 15 residues. Germline CDR1 is PRHDT and CDR2 is FYEKMQ (reference sequence). The V end lost 5 bases, the J end lost 0 bases, and 8 bases lay between the germline ends. The CDR3 nucleotides are TGTGCCAGCAGCCCGGGACTCTCTGGGGCCAACGTCCTGACTTTC. This encodes CASSPGLSGANVLTF.

This rearrangement joins TRBV5-1 to TRBJ2-3; possibly TRBD2 for D (6 bases). There are 18 residues in the CDR3. Germline V gene data show CDR1 as SGHRS and CDR2 as YFSETQ. V shed 1 base and J shed 0 bases, with 18 bases lying between them. CDR3: CASSLNNFGEASTDTQYF. The CDR3, as DNA: TGCGCCAGCAGCTTGAACAATTTTGGGGAGGCTAGCACAGATACGCAGTATTTT.

The chain carries TRBV4-3 and TRBJ1-2, with D possibly matching TRBD1 (5 bases). The germline gives CDR1 LGHNA, CDR2 YSLEER. V lost 0 bases and J 0 bases, leaving 8 bases between the germline ends. The CDR3 has 15 amino acids. The CDR3 DNA is TGCGCCAGCAGCCAAGACAGGGTTGCTAACTATGGCTACACCTTC. Amino acid sequence: CASSQDRVANYGYTF.

This chain links TRBV6-5 with TRBJ1-1; D unclear. Germline V CDR1 and CDR2: MNHEY, SVGAGI. The V end lost 1 base, the J end lost 1 base, and 4 bases lay between the germline ends. The CDR3 is made up of 13 amino acids. CDR3 region: CASSYWPNTEAFF. CDR3 nucleotides: TGTGCCAGCAGTTACTGGCCGAACACTGAAGCTTTCTTT.

V gene TRBV2 combines with J gene TRBJ2-3; 12 positions match TRBD2. The junction had 13 bases not matched to a gene; V was cut back by 6 bases and J by 6 bases. The germline V gene encodes CDR1 SNHLY and CDR2 FYNNEI. CDR3 length equals 17 residues. In DNA, the CDR3 is TGTGCCAGCAGACCGTATCCTAGCGGGGGGGCCCGGGATACGCAGTATTTT. Protein product: CASRPYPSGGARDTQYF.

The rearrangement uses TRBV7-9 and TRBJ2-7, with 10 bases that match TRBD2. In germline, CDR1 is SEHNR, CDR2 FQNEAQ (reference sequence). This CDR3 spans 15 amino acids. Trimming removed 5 bases from V and 5 bases from J; junction bases left unmatched: 9. Written as DNA, the CDR3 is TGTGCCAGCAGCGTCAGCGGGGGGGGGCACCACGAGCAGTACTTC. This codes for CASSVSGGGHHEQYF.

The rearrangement uses TRBV11-2 and TRBJ1-1; 7 bases agree with TRBD1. V dropped 1 base and J dropped 1; count of bases not matched to a gene: 3. The CDR3 runs to 15 residues. Germline V gene sequence: CDR1 SGHAT, CDR2 FQNNGV. The CDR3 protein is CASSLGTGANTEAFF. CDR3 coding DNA: TGTGCCAGCAGCTTAGGGACAGGTGCGAACACTGAAGCTTTCTTT.

This rearrangement joins TRBV7-2 to TRBJ2-5; 7 nucleotides match TRBD1. J lost 4 bases, V lost 4 bases, and 12 bases had no gene match. The CDR3 covers 16 residues. The germline gives CDR1 SGHTA, CDR2 FQGNSA. CDR3 protein: CASSSDRSGSRETQYF. CDR3 bases: TGTGCCAGCAGCTCGGACAGGTCAGGTTCGAGAGAGACCCAGTACTTC.

V gene TRBV30 combines with J gene TRBJ2-5, with 10 positions matching TRBD2. Germline CDR1 GTSNPN, CDR2 SVGIG (reference sequence). J gave up 1 base and V 3 bases, and 5 bases lay outside the gene matches. The CDR3 has 15 residues. CDR3 amino acids: CAWSPSGGGQETQYF. DNA for the CDR3: TGTGCCTGGAGCCCTAGCGGGGGAGGCCAAGAGACCCAGTACTTC.

The genes are TRBV7-9 and TRBJ1-4; 9 bases map to TRBD1. V was pared by 5 bases and J by 8 bases, with 6 bases of the junction left unmatched. The CDR3 totals 14 residues. The germline gives CDR1 SEHNR, CDR2 FQNEAQ (reference sequence). The DNA of the CDR3 is TGTGCCAGCAGCATACGGACAGGGGACGAAAAACTGTTTTTT. Protein product: CASSIRTGDEKLFF. Using reference TRBV7-9 and TRBJ1-4 for the parts outside the CDR3, the full variable domain is DTGVSQNPRHKITKRGQNVTFRCDPISEHNRLYWYRQTLGQGPEFLTYFQNEAQLEKSRLLSDRFSAERPKGSFSTLEIQRTEQGDSAMYLCASSIRTGDEKLFFGSGTQLSVL.

The chain joins TRBV2 to TRBJ2-1, with 9 nucleotides matching TRBD1. Losses at the gene ends were 10 bases for V and 5 bases for J; bases not matched to a gene: 12. In germline, CDR1 is SNHLY, CDR2 FYNNEI. CDR3 length: 15 amino acids. CDR3 DNA: TGTGCCACCGGACAGGACAGGGGCGGGGACAATGAGCAGTTCTTC. Translation: CATGQDRGGDNEQFF.

The chain couples TRBV19 to TRBJ2-3; no definite D call. The length of the CDR3 is 11 residues. With 3 bases removed from V and 6 bases from J, the gap between germline ends came to 4 bases. Germline loops: CDR1 LNHDA, CDR2 SQIVND (reference sequence). In nucleotides, the CDR3 is TGTGCCAGTAGTATCAGGGATACGCAGTATTTT. Translating gives CASSIRDTQYF.

This sequence joins TRBV11-3 and TRBJ2-7, with a tentative D call TRBD2 (5 bases). Germline V gene sequence: CDR1 SGHNT, CDR2 YENEEA. V shed 7 bases and J shed 2 bases, with 15 bases lying between them. The CDR3 runs to 14 residues. Here the CDR3 reads CASTNGGLTYEQYF. As DNA, the CDR3 is TGTGCCAGCACCAATGGAGGCCTCACCTACGAGCAGTACTTC.

This chain links TRBV30 with TRBJ2-7; 11 nucleotides align to TRBD1. V was pared by 3 bases and J by 4 bases, with 5 bases of the junction left unmatched. Per the germline V gene, CDR1 is GTSNPN and CDR2 is SVGIG (reference sequence). The CDR3 is made up of 14 amino acids. The CDR3 loop is CAWRLGQGDYEQYF. The CDR3 bases are TGTGCCTGGAGACTGGGACAGGGGGATTACGAGCAGTACTTC.

The CDR3 is CASSLRVGGGFSYNEQFF. The CDR3 DNA reads TGTGCCAGCAGCTTGCGGGTAGGCGGGGGCTTTTCCTACAATGAGCAGTTCTTC. J is TRBJ2-1 and V is TRBV5-6; weak D call: TRBD2 (7 bases). Per germline, CDR1 SGHDT and CDR2 YYEEEE. This CDR3 comprises 18 residues. V dropped 1 base and J dropped 1 base, with 18 bases sitting between them.

The CDR3, as DNA: TGTGCCAGCAGCTTGGTGGACAGGCATGGGAATGAGCAGTTCTTC. Encoded protein: CASSLVDRHGNEQFF. The J gene is TRBJ2-1, the V gene TRBV5-4; TRBD1 matches 7 bases. J lost 7 bases, V lost 0 bases, and 7 bases had no gene match. CDR3 length: 15 residues. Germline V gene data show CDR1 as SGHNT and CDR2 as YYREEE (reference sequence).

The J gene is TRBJ2-3, the V gene TRBV2, with a tentative D call TRBD2 (6 bases). Trimming pared 10 bases from V and 4 bases from J, leaving 18 bases between. This CDR3 region has 14 residues. Germline assignment: CDR1 SNHLY and CDR2 FYNNEI. CDR3 DNA: TGTGCCAATGGGGACTCTGGGGTTGCAGATACGCAGTATTTT. As protein: CANGDSGVADTQYF.

The chain is built from TRBV7-2 and TRBJ1-1; D ambiguous. The germline V gene encodes CDR1 SGHTA and CDR2 FQGNSA. This CDR3 has 15 amino acids. V was clipped by 1 base and J by 1 base, with 10 bases between them. CDR3 sequence: CASSLVAGRNTEAFF. CDR3 DNA sequence: TGTGCCAGCAGCTTAGTTGCGGGTCGGAACACTGAAGCTTTCTTT. Combining the CDR3 with reference TRBV7-2 and TRBJ1-1 gives the whole variable domain GAGVSQSPSNKVTEKGKDVELRCDPISGHTALYWYRQSLGQGLEFLIYFQGNSAPDKSGLPSDRFSAERTGGSVSTLTIQRTQQEDSAVYLCASSLVAGRNTEAFFGQGTRLTVV.

About this clone itself: Germline is not matched at one junction end, which may reflect a read error. The chain uses TRBV6-5 and TRBJ2-7; 8 bases line up with TRBD1. The CDR3 extends over 15 amino acids. The germline V gene has CDR1 MNHEY and CDR2 SVGAGI. The CDR3 coding sequence is TGTGCCAACAGTACATACAGGGGGAATATCTACGAGCAGTACTTC. It yields the protein CANSTYRGNIYEQYF.

The CDR3 DNA is TGTGCCAGCAGTGACCAGGTAGATACGCAGTATTTT. The encoded protein is CASSDQVDTQYF. This chain connects TRBV28 to TRBJ2-3; D gene unclear. CDR1 and CDR2 (germline): MDHEN, SYDVKM. This CDR3 has 12 amino acids. Trimming removed 5 bases at V and 5 bases at J, with 8 bases between.

The chain couples TRBV21-1 to TRBJ2-2; TRBD1 is taken as the D call from the table, unchecked against the DNA. TRBV21-1 is listed as a pseudogene. CDR3 size: 15 residues. CDR3 residues: CASRGETPNTGELFF. CDR3 DNA sequence: TGTGCCAGCAGAGGGGAAACTCCGAACACCGGGGAGCTGTTTTTT.

J is TRBJ2-1 and V is TRBV2; perhaps TRBD2 as D (5 bases). Germline CDR1 SNHLY, CDR2 FYNNEI. This CDR3 is built from 12 residues. Trimming left V 2 bases short and J 8 bases short, with 7 bases between. The CDR3, as DNA: TGTGCCAGCAGTGAATGGGAGTATGAGCAGTTCTTC. Protein product: CASSEWEYEQFF.

The V gene is TRBV11-2, the J gene TRBJ2-7; TRBD2 is a possible D gene (5 bases). Germline loops: CDR1 SGHAT, CDR2 FQNNGV. V lost 1 base to trimming and J lost 6 bases, with 7 bases between them. CDR3 length: 12 amino acids. The chain's CDR3 is CASSLAGSEQYF. The CDR3 DNA reads TGTGCCAGCAGCTTAGCGGGATCCGAGCAGTACTTC.

The chain joins TRBV18 to TRBJ2-7; D might be TRBD2 (6 bases). Trimming removed 5 bases at V and 4 bases at J, with 15 bases between. The CDR3 contains 14 residues. Germline V gene data show CDR1 as KGHSH and CDR2 as LQKENI. CDR3 region: CASSLEGRGYEQYF. The CDR3 bases are TGTGCCAGCTCATTGGAGGGGCGCGGGTACGAGCAGTACTTC.